This TCR beta chain came from a study of T cell repertoires in cytomegalovirus infection. At the level of the study: Recently identified HLA-C-restricted CMV epitopes were among the peptides used. Points from the study as a whole: In two of eight donors, the top clonotype was HLA-C-restricted CMV-specific. Cumulative public TCR beta family frequency identified CMV carriers with the relevant HLA.

Regarding this clonotype: The target antigen is unknown.

One entry per CDR3 protein, called by TCRdb with MiXCR from the reads. The sample has 400,000 to 600,000 distinct CDR3 sequences, 40% to 50% seen once. The germline V and J ends were trimmed by 1 base and 3 bases, with 16 bases remaining between them. There are 16 residues in the CDR3. Germline CDR1 is DFQATT and CDR2 is SNEGSKA (reference sequence). Sequencing was performed on cultured PBMCs, taken from culture after CMV antigen stimulation. The receptor was isolated from a human donor in good health (CMV status not recorded). Some clones in this sample may be carry-over from other donors' samples. This chain connects TRBV20-1 to TRBJ1-3; a possible D gene is TRBD1 (5 bases). The CDR3 loop reads CSARAELGRFGNTIYF. The CDR3 coding sequence is TGCAGTGCTAGAGCCGAGCTGGGGCGTTTTGGAAACACCATATATTTT.